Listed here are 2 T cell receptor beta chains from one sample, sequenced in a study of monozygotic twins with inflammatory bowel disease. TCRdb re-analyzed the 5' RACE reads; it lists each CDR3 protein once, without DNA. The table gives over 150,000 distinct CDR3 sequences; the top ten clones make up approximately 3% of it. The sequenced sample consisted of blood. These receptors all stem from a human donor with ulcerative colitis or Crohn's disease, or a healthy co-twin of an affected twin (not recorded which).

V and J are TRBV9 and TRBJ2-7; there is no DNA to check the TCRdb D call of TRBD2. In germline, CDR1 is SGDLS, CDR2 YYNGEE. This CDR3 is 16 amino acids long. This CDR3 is CASSPYQTSGSYEQYF.

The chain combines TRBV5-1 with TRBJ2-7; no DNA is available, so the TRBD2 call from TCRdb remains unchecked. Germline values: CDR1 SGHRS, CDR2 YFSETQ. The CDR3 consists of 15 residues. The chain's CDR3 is CASSLKLASIYEQYF.